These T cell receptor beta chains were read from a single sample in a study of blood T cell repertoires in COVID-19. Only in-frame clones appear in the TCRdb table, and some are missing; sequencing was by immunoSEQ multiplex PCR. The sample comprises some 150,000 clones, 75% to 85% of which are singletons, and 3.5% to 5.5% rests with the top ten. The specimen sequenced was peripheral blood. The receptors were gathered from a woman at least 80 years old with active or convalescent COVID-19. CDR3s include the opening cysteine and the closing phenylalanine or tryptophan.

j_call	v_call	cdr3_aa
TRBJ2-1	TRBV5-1	CASSLKLAGGNEQFF
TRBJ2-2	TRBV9	CASSQGARGGPGELFF
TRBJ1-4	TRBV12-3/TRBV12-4	CASGTGATEKLFF
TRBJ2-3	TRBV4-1	CASSQDTFEAASSTDTQYF
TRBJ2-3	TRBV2	CASSESPSGGYTDTQYF
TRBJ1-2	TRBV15	CATSRPTGALGGYTF
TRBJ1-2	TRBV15	CATSRDLRGQGLLNYGYTF
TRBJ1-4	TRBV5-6	CASSLERSRGEKLFF
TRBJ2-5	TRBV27	CASTSIAGVKTQYF
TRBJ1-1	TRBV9	CASSPSGWGDHAFF
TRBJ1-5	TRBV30	CAWSGGARQPQHF
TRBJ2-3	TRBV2	CASSEAGGTDTQYF
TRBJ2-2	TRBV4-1	CASSQGPSGGSGELFF
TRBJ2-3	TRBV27	CASSLLGLAGGTPDTQYF
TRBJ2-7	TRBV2	CASRRTGFYEQYF
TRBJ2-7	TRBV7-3	CASSSLTRSGSHEQYF
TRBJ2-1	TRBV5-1	CASSSGTGIYNEQFF
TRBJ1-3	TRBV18	CASSPPRQFSGNTIYF
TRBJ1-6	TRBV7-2	CASSFNRNSPLHF
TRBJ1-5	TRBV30	CAWSVNGQGGQPQHF
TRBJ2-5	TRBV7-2	CASSLVSGRETQYF
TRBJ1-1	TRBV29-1	CSGDPGGTEAFF
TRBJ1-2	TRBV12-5	CASGTGQGYGYTF
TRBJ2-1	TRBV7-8	CASSSRQGQVIEQFF
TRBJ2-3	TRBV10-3	CAISAGASTDTQYF
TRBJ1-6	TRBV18	CASSPAGAYNSPLHF
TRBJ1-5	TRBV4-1	CASSQVDYSNQPQHF
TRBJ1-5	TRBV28	CASSQDRGLRSNQPQHF
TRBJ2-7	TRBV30	CAWSVNRVEQYF
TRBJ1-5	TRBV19	CASSTRTGLGNQPQHF
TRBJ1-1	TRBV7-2	CASSLVLTGQTEAFF
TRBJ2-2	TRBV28	CASKSAGTRNTGELFF
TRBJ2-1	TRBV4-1	CASSQVHQRGKDEQFF
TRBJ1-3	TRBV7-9	CASSLSVNTIYF
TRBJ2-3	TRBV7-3	CASSFRQSTDTQYF
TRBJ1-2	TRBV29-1	CSTDRISDGYTF
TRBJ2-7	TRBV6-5	CASRSATGPYEQYF
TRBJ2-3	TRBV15	CATSRGSGTSGGRHTDTQYF
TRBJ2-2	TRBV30	CAWSVGVSTGELFF
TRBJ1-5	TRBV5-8	CASSFDRGPQHF
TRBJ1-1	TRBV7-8	CASSADRGVTEAFF
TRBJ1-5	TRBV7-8	CASSLYSPNQPQHF
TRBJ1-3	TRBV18	CASSPKGQGSSGNTIYF
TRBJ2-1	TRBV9	CASSVAPASGVYYNEQFF
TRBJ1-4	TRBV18	CASSQRVEKLFF
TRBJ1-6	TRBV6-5	CASSHETGHNSPLHF
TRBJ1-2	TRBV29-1	CSVGGQGDSYGYTF